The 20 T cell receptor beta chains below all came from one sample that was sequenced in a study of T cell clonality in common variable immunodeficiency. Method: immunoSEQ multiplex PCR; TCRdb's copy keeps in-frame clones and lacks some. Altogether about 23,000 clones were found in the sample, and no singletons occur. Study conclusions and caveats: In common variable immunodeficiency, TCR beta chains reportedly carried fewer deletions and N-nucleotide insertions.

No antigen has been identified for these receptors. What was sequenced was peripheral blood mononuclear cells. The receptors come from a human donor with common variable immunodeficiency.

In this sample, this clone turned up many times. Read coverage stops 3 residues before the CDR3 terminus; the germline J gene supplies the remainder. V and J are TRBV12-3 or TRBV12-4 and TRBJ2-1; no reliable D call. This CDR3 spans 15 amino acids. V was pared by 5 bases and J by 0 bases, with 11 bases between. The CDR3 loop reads CASSPQKISYNEQFF. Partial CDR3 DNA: TGTGCCAGCAGTCCCCAGAAGATCTCCTACAATGAG.

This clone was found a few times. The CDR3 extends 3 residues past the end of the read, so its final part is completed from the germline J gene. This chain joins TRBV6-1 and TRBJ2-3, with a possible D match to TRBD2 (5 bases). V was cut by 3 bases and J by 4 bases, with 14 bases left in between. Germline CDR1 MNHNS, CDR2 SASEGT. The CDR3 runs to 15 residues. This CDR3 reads CASSDRSEGPDTQYF. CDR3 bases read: TGTGCCAGCAGTGACCGATCCGAGGGTCCAGATACG.

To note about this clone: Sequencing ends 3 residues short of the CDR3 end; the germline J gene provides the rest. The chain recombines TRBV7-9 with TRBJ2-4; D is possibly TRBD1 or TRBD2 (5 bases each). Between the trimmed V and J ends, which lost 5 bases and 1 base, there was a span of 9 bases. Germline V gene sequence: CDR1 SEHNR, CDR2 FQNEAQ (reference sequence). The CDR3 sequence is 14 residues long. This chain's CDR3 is CASSQGEAKNIQYF. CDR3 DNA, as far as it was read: TGTGCCAGCAGCCAGGGAGAGGCCAAAAACATT.

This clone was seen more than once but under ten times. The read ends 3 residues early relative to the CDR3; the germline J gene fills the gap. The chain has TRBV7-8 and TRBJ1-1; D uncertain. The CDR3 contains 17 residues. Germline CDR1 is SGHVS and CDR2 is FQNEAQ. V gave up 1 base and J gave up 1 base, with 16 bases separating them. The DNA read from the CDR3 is TGTGCCAGCAGCTTAGAGAGGGCAAGTAGACCGAACACTGAA. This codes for CASSLERASRPNTE. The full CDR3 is CASSLERASRPNTEAFF.

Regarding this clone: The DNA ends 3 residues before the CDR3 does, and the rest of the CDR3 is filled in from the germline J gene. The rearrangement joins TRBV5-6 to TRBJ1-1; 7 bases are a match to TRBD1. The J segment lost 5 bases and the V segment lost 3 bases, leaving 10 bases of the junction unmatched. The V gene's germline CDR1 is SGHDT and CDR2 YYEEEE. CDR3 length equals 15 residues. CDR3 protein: CASSSRGVGWTEAFF. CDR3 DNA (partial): TGTGCCAGCAGCTCCAGGGGGGTAGGATGGACTGAA. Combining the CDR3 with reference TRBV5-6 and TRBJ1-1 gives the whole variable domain DAGVTQSPTHLIKTRGQQVTLRCSPKSGHDTVSWYQQALGQGPQFIFQYYEEEERQRGNFPDRFSGHQFPNYSSELNVNALLLGDSALYLCASSSRGVGWTEAFFGQGTRLTVV.

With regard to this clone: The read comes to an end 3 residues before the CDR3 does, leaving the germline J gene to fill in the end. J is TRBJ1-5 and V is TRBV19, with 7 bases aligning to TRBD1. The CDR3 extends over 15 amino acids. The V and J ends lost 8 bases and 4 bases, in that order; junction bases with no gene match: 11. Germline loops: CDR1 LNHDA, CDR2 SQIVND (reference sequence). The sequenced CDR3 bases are TGTGCCAGTCAAGTTGGGCAGGGGGAAAATCAGCCC. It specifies CASQVGQGENQP. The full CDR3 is CASQVGQGENQPQHF.

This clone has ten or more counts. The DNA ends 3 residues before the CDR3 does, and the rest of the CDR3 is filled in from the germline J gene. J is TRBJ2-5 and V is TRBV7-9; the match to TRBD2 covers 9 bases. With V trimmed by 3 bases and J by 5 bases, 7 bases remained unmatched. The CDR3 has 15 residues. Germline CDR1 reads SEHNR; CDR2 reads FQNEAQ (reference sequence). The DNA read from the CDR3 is TGTGCCAGCAGCTTCCCGGGACTAGCTACCGAGACC. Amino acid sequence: CASSFPGLATET. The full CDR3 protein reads CASSFPGLATETQYF.

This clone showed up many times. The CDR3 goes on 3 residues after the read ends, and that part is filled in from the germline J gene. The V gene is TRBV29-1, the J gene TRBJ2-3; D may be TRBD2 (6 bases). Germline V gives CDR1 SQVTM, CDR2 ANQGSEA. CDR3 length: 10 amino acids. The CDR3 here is CSSGGTSQYF. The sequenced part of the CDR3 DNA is TGCAGCTCGGGCGGGACTTCG.

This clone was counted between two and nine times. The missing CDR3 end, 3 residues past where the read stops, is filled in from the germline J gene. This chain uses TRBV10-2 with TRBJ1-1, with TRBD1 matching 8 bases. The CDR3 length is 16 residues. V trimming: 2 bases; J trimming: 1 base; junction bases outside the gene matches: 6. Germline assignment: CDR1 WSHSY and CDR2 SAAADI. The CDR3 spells CASSEAPGTGNTEAFF. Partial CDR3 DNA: TGCGCCAGCAGTGAGGCCCCCGGGACAGGGAACACTGAA.

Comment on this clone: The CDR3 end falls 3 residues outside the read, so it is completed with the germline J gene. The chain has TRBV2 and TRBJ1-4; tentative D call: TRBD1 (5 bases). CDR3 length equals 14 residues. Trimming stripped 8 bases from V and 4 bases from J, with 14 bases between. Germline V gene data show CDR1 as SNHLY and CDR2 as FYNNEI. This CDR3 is CASGTGQINEKLFF. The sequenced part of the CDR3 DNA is TGTGCCAGCGGCACTGGACAAATTAATGAAAAA.

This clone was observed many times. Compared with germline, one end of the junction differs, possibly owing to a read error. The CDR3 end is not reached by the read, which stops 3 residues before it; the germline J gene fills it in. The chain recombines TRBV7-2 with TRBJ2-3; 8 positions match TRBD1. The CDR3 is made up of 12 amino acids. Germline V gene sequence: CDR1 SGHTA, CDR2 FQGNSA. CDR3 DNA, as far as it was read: TGTGCCAGCAGCTTCGGGACAGGTACG. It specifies CASSFGTGT. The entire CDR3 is CASSFGTGTQYF.

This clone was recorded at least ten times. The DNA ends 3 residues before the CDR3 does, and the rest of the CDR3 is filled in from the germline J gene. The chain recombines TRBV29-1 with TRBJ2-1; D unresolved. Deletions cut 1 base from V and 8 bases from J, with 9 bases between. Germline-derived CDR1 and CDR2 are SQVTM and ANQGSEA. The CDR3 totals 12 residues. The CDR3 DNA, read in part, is TGCAGCGTTGAAGTCAGGTCGGATGAG. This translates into CSVEVRSDE. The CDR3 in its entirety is CSVEVRSDEQFF.

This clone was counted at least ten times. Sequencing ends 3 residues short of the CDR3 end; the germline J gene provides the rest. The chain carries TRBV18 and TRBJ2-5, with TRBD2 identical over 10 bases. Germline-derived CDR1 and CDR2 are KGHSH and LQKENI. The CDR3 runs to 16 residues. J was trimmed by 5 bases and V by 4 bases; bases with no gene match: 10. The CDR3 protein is CASSLTSGRAAETQYF. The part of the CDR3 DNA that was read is TGTGCCAGCTCACTTACGAGCGGGAGGGCCGCGGAGACC.

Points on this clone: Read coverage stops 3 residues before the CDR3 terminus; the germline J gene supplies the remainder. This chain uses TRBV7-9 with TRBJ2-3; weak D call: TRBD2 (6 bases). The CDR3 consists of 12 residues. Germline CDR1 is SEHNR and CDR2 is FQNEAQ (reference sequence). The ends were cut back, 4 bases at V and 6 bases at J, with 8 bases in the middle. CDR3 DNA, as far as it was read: TGTGCCAGCAGCTGGGGGGAGGATACG. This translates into CASSWGEDT. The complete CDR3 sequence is CASSWGEDTQYF.

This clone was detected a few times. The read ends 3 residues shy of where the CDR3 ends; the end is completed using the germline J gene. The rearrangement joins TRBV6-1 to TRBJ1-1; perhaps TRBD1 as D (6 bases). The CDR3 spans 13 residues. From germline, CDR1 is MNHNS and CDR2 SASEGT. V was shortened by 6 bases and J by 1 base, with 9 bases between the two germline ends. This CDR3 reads CASREQGNTEAFF. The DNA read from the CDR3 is TGTGCCAGCAGAGAACAGGGGAACACTGAA.

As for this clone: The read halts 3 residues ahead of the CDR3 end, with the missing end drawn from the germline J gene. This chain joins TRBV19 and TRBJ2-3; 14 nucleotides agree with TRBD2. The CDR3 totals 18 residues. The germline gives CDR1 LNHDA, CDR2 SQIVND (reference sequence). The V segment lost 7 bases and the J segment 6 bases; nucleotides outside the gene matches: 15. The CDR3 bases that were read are TGTGCCAGTACCCACTCACCGGGACTAGCGGGAGTAGGGGATACG. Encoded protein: CASTHSPGLAGVGDT. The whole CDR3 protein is CASTHSPGLAGVGDTQYF.

The part of the CDR3 DNA that was read is TGTGCCAGTACAGTCGGACAGGGGGCCAACTACGAG. Amino acid sequence: CASTVGQGANYE. The whole CDR3 protein is CASTVGQGANYEQYF. The V and J genes are TRBV19 and TRBJ2-7; 11 nucleotides agree with TRBD1. The read terminates 3 residues before the CDR3 end, so the remaining end is supplied by the germline J gene. The germline gives CDR1 LNHDA, CDR2 SQIVND (reference sequence). The J segment lost 3 bases and the V segment lost 7 bases, leaving 8 bases of the junction unmatched. The CDR3 spans 15 residues. Together with reference TRBV19 and TRBJ2-7, the CDR3 gives the full variable domain: DGGITQSPKYLFRKEGQNVTLSCEQNLNHDAMYWYRQDPGQGLRLIYYSQIVNDFQKGDIAEGYSVSREKKESFPLTVTSAQKNPTAFYLCASTVGQGANYEQYFGPGTRLTVT.

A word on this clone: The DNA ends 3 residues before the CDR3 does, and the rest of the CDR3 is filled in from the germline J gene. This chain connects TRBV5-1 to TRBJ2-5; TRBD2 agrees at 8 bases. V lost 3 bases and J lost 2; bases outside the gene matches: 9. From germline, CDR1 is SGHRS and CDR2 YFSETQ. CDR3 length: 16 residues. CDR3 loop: CASSSPSGGGQETQYF. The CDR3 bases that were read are TGCGCCAGCAGCTCCCCCTCGGGAGGGGGACAAGAGACC.

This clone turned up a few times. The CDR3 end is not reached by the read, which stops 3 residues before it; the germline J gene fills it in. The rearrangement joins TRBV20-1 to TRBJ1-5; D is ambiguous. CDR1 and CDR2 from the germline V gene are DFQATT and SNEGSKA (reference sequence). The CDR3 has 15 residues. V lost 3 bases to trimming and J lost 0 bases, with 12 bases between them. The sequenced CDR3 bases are TGCAGTGCTAGTAGCGGCACCAATAGCAATCAGCCC. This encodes CSASSGTNSNQP. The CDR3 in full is CSASSGTNSNQPQHF.

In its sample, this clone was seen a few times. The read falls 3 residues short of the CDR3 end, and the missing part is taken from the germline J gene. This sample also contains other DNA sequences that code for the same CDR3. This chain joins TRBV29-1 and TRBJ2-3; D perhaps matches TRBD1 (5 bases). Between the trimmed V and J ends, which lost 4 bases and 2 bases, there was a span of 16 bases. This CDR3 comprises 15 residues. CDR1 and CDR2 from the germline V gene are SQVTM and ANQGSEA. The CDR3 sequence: CSVALTGDLTDTQYF. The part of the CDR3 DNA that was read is TGCAGCGTTGCTCTAACAGGAGACCTCACAGATACG.